The entry below gives a single T cell receptor (beta chain) sequence along with its context. Its cognate antigen is unknown. The study ran its PCR with 60 Vbeta and 13 Jbeta primers. Assay used: immunoSEQ multiplex PCR; TCRdb lists only in-frame clones, some missing. There are under 200,000 clones in the sample; roughly 80% occur only once, and roughly 1% lies in the top ten. The CDR3 is made up of 15 amino acids. Trimming left V 6 bases short and J 5 bases short, with 18 bases between. CDR1 and CDR2 from the germline V gene are SGHKS and YYEKEE (reference sequence). These data come from a study of cytomegalovirus exposure and HLA in healthy donors. Study-level results: Later on, a genetic analysis was performed. It linked a missense variant in DCLRE1C with V- and J-gene trimming of TCR beta.

Healthy bone marrow donors made up the donor group. The rearrangement links TRBV5-5 to TRBJ1-5; D is possibly TRBD1 (6 bases). Sequencing was carried out using PBMCs. This TCR was sampled from a man aged 25-45 years in good health and CMV-seronegative. The CDR3 DNA sequence: TGTGCCAGCAACAGAGGGGGGGGGTTCGATCAGCCCCAGCATTTT. Translated, it gives CASNRGGGFDQPQHF.